The 9 T cell receptor beta chains reported below all come from one sample, sequenced in a study of cytomegalovirus exposure and HLA in healthy donors. The PCR contained 60 Vbeta and 13 Jbeta primers. Using immunoSEQ multiplex PCR, the repertoire was profiled, and TCRdb retains in-frame clones only, with some absent. Of some 110,000 clones in the sample, just over 65% were seen once. Sequencing used PBMCs. These receptors were collected from a man aged 18 to 30 in good health and CMV-seronegative.

The CDR3 spells CASSPDRSNYGYTF. The CDR3 DNA is TGTGCCAGCAGCCCGGACAGAAGTAACTATGGCTACACCTTC. The V and J genes are TRBV9 and TRBJ1-2; D possibly corresponds to TRBD1 (6 bases). This CDR3 comprises 14 residues. V was pared by 4 bases and J by 1 base, with 11 bases between. Germline values: CDR1 SGDLS, CDR2 YYNGEE.

CDR3 sequence reads: CASSFSLEYGYTF. Here the CDR3 DNA reads TGTGCCAGCAGTTTTAGCCTGGAGTATGGCTACACCTTC. The rearrangement links TRBV28 to TRBJ1-2; D gene ambiguous. Germline CDR1 and CDR2: MDHEN and SYDVKM. The CDR3 contains 13 residues. V lost 3 bases, J lost 5 bases, and 10 bases lay in between.

This clone was counted between two and nine times. This CDR3 reads CASSVGLAGWINTGELFF. The CDR3 DNA is TGTGCCAGTAGTGTGGGACTAGCGGGCTGGATTAACACCGGGGAGCTGTTTTTT. The rearrangement links TRBV19 to TRBJ2-2; 12 positions agree with TRBD2. CDR1 is LNHDA and CDR2 is SQIVND in the germline V gene (reference sequence). The CDR3 extends over 18 amino acids. The V gene end was trimmed by 5 bases and the J gene end by 2 bases; junction bases not matched to a gene: 9.

The chain uses TRBV15 and TRBJ1-1, with TRBD1 as a possible D gene (5 bases). The CDR3 has 14 amino acids. V lost 4 bases, J lost 7 bases, and 16 bases lay in between. CDR1 is LNHNV, CDR2 YYDKDF, per germline (reference sequence). This CDR3 is CATSTRAGDYEAFF. CDR3 DNA sequence: TGTGCCACCAGCACCCGGGCGGGGGACTATGAAGCTTTCTTT.

V is TRBV4-1 and J is TRBJ1-2, with 8 bases aligning to TRBD1. The germline gives CDR1 MGHRA, CDR2 YSYEKL. This CDR3 is 15 amino acids long. V was clipped by 0 bases and J by 8 bases; unmatched bases: 8. CDR3 protein: CASSQDDDRGRGYTF. The CDR3 region has the DNA TGCGCCAGCAGCCAAGATGACGACAGGGGAAGGGGCTACACCTTC.

This chain links TRBV19 with TRBJ2-2; D is possibly TRBD2 (6 bases). This CDR3 has 13 residues. The ends were cut back, 10 bases at V and 6 bases at J, with 15 bases in the middle. CDR1 LNHDA and CDR2 SQIVND come from the germline V gene (reference sequence). This CDR3 reads CATNSGLAGELFF. In DNA, the CDR3 is TGTGCCACGAACAGCGGGCTGGCCGGGGAGCTGTTTTTT.

V gene TRBV7-9 combines with J gene TRBJ1-1, with D hard to call. V lost 2 bases, J lost 2 bases, and 6 bases lay in between. Germline V gene sequence: CDR1 SEHNR, CDR2 FQNEAQ (reference sequence). This CDR3 region has 13 residues. In nucleotides, the CDR3 is TGTGCCAGCAGCTTAACCCTAAACACTGAAGCTTTCTTT. This sequence encodes CASSLTLNTEAFF.

This chain links TRBV29-1 with TRBJ2-5; 10 bases are shared with TRBD2. Germline V lookup: CDR1 SQVTM, CDR2 ANQGSEA. Trimming at V came to 6 bases and at J to 5 bases, leaving 9 bases not matched to a gene. The CDR3 totals 14 residues. The CDR3 reads CSVPLAGVWETQYF. Here the CDR3 DNA reads TGCAGCGTGCCTCTAGCGGGAGTTTGGGAGACCCAGTACTTC.

This chain uses TRBV7-9 with TRBJ2-3; D not certain. Germline CDR1 SEHNR, CDR2 FQNEAQ (reference sequence). This CDR3 has 12 amino acids. V lost 6 bases, J lost 6 bases, and 10 bases lay in between. CDR3 nucleotides: TGTGCCAGCAGGTCCACCGGGGATACGCAGTATTTT. Its protein product is CASRSTGDTQYF.